This T cell receptor (beta chain) is drawn from a study of type 1 regulatory T cells. Across the study: T-allo10 is a Tr1-enriched, alloantigen-specific CD4 T cell product made in vitro.

A remark on this clonotype: The antigen remains unidentified.

From germline, CDR1 is ENHRY and CDR2 SYGVKD. Trimming stripped 10 bases from V and 0 bases from J, with 13 bases between. This CDR3 region has 14 residues. TCRdb analysed the reads with MiXCR anew, one entry per CDR3 protein. The data show some 21,000 distinct CDR3 sequences, with about 45% seen just once and about 4.9% held by the top ten. Material for sequencing was cultured T cells, either the whole culture or a sorted T cell fraction (not recorded which). The V and J genes are TRBV10-3 and TRBJ1-3, with D perhaps TRBD1 (5 bases). This sequence originates from a human donor in good health. CDR3 amino acids: CATSGHLSGNTIYF. The DNA of the CDR3 is TGTGCCACATCCGGACATCTCTCTGGAAACACCATATATTTT.